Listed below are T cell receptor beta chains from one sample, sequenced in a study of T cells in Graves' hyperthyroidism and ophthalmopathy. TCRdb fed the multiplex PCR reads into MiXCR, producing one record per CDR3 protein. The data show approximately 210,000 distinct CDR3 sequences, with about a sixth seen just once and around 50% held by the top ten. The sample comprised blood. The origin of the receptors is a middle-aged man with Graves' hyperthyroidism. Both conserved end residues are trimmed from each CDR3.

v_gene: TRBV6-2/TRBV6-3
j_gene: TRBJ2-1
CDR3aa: ASSYSRHEQF

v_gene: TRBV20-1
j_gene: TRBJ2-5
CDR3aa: SVPDGLLETQY

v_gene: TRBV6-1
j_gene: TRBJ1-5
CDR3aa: ASSLDSYSNQPQH

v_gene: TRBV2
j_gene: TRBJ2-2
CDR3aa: ASSWERNTGELF

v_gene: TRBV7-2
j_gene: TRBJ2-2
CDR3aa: ASSLAPNTGELF

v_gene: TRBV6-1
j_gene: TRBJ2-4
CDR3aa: ASSEPRALAKNIQY

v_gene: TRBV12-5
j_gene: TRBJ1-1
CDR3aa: ASALLGGADEAF

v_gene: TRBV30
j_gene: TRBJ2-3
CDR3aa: AWSQSSDTQY

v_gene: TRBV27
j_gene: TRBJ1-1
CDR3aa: ASNPNWVGSNTEAF

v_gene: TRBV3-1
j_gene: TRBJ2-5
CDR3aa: ASSPRLMRRETQY

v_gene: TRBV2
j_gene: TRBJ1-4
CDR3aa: ASRNWGFDEKLF

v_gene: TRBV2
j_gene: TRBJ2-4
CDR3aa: ASSGPSEAKNIQY

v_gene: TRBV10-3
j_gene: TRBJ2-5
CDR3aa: AIKDAGGLETQY

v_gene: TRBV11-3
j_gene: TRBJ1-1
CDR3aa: ASSLDRGESTEAF